Presented here are 12 T cell receptor beta chains from one specimen sequenced in a study of blood T cell repertoires in COVID-19. Data came from immunoSEQ multiplex PCR; TCRdb stores just in-frame clones and leaves some out. The sample has about 480,000 clones; roughly 89% are singletons. The sample was peripheral blood. The receptors come from a woman in her 30s with acute or convalescent COVID-19.

The chain has TRBV9 and TRBJ2-1, with TRBD2 matching 8 bases. V gave up 4 bases and J gave up 7 bases; unmatched junction bases: 7. This CDR3 is 14 amino acids long. Germline V lookup: CDR1 SGDLS, CDR2 YYNGEE. The CDR3 nucleotides are TGTGCCAGCAGCCCAGGACCGGGGGGGAATGAGCAGTTCTTC. Amino acid sequence: CASSPGPGGNEQFF.

The chain couples TRBV30 to TRBJ1-1; D gene ambiguous. Germline-derived CDR1 and CDR2 are GTSNPN and SVGIG (reference sequence). V was cut by 0 bases and J by 9 bases, with 14 bases left in between. There are 13 residues in the CDR3. The CDR3 loop reads CAWSVKPYTQAFF. CDR3 in DNA: TGTGCCTGGAGTGTCAAACCATACACGCAAGCTTTCTTT.

J is TRBJ1-3 and V is TRBV30; D perhaps matches TRBD1 (5 bases). CDR3 size: 14 residues. From germline, CDR1 is GTSNPN and CDR2 SVGIG (reference sequence). The V end lost 0 bases, the J end lost 2 bases, and 8 bases lay between the germline ends. The CDR3 DNA reads TGTGCCTGGAGTGTGTGGGGCCCTGGAAACACCATATATTTT. It codes for CAWSVWGPGNTIYF.

This chain uses TRBV10-1 with TRBJ2-3, with a possible D match to TRBD2 (7 bases). CDR3 length: 15 residues. Germline values: CDR1 WNHNN, CDR2 SYGVQD (reference sequence). Trimming took 3 bases from V and 2 from J, leaving 12 bases between them. In DNA form, the CDR3 reads TGCGCCAGCAGTGATGGCGGGGGCAACACAGATACGCAGTATTTT. This translates into CASSDGGGNTDTQYF.

J is TRBJ1-2 and V is TRBV28, with no clear D. The CDR3 sequence is 15 residues long. Germline V gives CDR1 MDHEN, CDR2 SYDVKM. V shed 7 bases and J shed 5 bases, with 20 bases lying between them. The CDR3 loop is CASKSSSGREYGYTF. In DNA form, the CDR3 reads TGTGCCAGCAAAAGCTCTAGTGGCAGAGAATATGGCTACACCTTC.

This clone was seen more than once but under ten times. The chain recombines TRBV27 with TRBJ1-6; D possibly corresponds to TRBD1 (6 bases). Deletions cut 4 bases from V and 10 bases from J, with 14 bases between. Germline CDR1 reads MNHEY; CDR2 reads SMNVEV (reference sequence). The CDR3 has 14 residues. CDR3 protein: CASSSPGVSSPLHF. The CDR3 DNA is TGTGCCAGCAGTTCCCCAGGGGTTTCCTCACCCCTCCACTTT.

The chain is built from TRBV12-3 or TRBV12-4 and TRBJ2-2, with D hard to call. V was clipped by 2 bases and J by 4 bases, with 5 bases between them. The CDR3 is 13 residues long. CDR3 nucleotide sequence: TGTGCCAGCAGTTTAACGGGCACCGGGGAGCTGTTTTTT. It codes for CASSLTGTGELFF.

The V gene is TRBV28, the J gene TRBJ1-5; tentatively, D is TRBD1 (5 bases). The V gene's germline CDR1 is MDHEN and CDR2 SYDVKM. V gave up 5 bases and J gave up 5 bases, with 16 bases separating them. This CDR3 region has 15 residues. The CDR3 DNA reads TGTGCCAGCAGTACCGGTCCAGGGCGCTATCAGCCCCAGCATTTT. The encoded protein is CASSTGPGRYQPQHF. The full variable domain, completed using reference TRBV28 and TRBJ1-5, is DVKVTQSSRYLVKRTGEKVFLECVQDMDHENMFWYRQDPGLGLRLIYFSYDVKMKEKGDIPEGYSVSREKKERFSLILESASTNQTSMYLCASSTGPGRYQPQHFGDGTRLSIL.

The J gene is TRBJ1-2, the V gene TRBV28; tentatively, D is TRBD1 (5 bases). Germline CDR1 reads MDHEN; CDR2 reads SYDVKM. This CDR3 spans 15 amino acids. The V and J ends lost 6 bases and 8 bases respectively, with 22 bases between them. The CDR3, as DNA: TGTGCCAGCAGCACAGTAGGGGCGGATCCTCGGGGCTACACCTTC. It encodes CASSTVGADPRGYTF.

The V and J genes are TRBV7-9 and TRBJ2-7; no definite D call. V was pared by 4 bases and J by 1 base, with 8 bases between. CDR1 is SEHNR and CDR2 is FQNEAQ in the germline V gene (reference sequence). The CDR3 spans 13 residues. Here the CDR3 reads CASSSGSSYEQYF. The CDR3 DNA follows: TGTGCCAGCAGCTCCGGGTCTTCCTACGAGCAGTACTTC.

This rearrangement joins TRBV6-5 to TRBJ2-4; weak D call: TRBD2 (5 bases). The CDR3 spans 14 residues. The V and J ends lost 10 bases and 6 bases respectively, with 19 bases between them. CDR1 is MNHEY, CDR2 SVGAGI, per germline. CDR3 in DNA: TGTGCCATCGTTAACCTCGGGGTTGTAAACATTCAGTACTTC. Its translation: CAIVNLGVVNIQYF.

The chain uses TRBV11-2 and TRBJ2-1; 10 positions match TRBD2. CDR3 length: 15 amino acids. Germline CDR1 is SGHAT and CDR2 is FQNNGV. V lost 6 bases and J lost 3; bases outside the gene matches: 5. The CDR3 reads CASRQLAGRYNEQFF. The CDR3 DNA sequence: TGTGCCAGCAGACAACTAGCGGGGCGCTACAATGAGCAGTTCTTC.